The sequence of this T cell receptor beta chain was determined in a study of T-cell reconstitution after alpha-beta-depleted transplantation in children. Overall study results and limits: Some patients showed high day-60 TCRbeta diversity, which derived from surviving recipient T cells and thymic progenitors.

As regards this clonotype: Its specificity is unknown.

Preparing the TCRbeta library involved the use of unique molecular identifiers. TCRdb called the PCR reads again in MiXCR, with one record for every CDR3 protein. The repertoire consists of hundreds of thousands of distinct CDR3 sequences, with under 15% occurring once and the leading ten covering around 2.2%. This receptor was identified in a male patient aged 10 to 17 who had a stem cell transplant for acute myeloid leukemia, so the T cells may come from the graft donor. Material: PBMCs, mostly from graft donor cells, obtained 360 days after TCRalphabeta/CD19-depleted stem cell transplant.

The CDR3 loop reads CASSVQGAAGELFF. The CDR3 region has the DNA TGTGCCAGCAGTGTACAGGGGGCGGCCGGGGAGCTGTTTTTT. The chain uses TRBV2 and TRBJ2-2, with TRBD1 matching over 9 bases. From germline, CDR1 is SNHLY and CDR2 FYNNEI. The CDR3 totals 14 residues. Unmatched junction bases numbered 3, after V lost 4 bases and J lost 6 bases.